The entry below gives a single T cell receptor beta chain sequence along with its context. The entry originates in a study of blood T cell repertoires in COVID-19. Whole-study context: Acute and convalescent COVID-19 samples came from the United States, Italy and Spain. T cells, B-cell-depleted T cells, or PBMCs provided the cDNA or gDNA that served as material.

Original analysis: Amplification from reference gene primers served as the basis for estimated nucleated cell counts. Clones were read by immunoSEQ multiplex PCR, and TCRdb kept only the in-frame ones, dropping some. For V, J and clone size, that table is used; D and trimming come from the DNA. The sample records 120,000 or so clones, more than 60% being singletons. The CDR3 covers 16 residues. After removal of 4 bases from V and 2 bases from J, the junction contained 6 bases not matched to a gene. Germline-derived CDR1 and CDR2 are LNHDA and SQIVND (reference sequence). The receptor was derived from a man in his 70s with acute or convalescent COVID-19. Sequencing input: peripheral blood. V gene TRBV19 combines with J gene TRBJ2-1; TRBD2 agrees at 9 bases. The CDR3 loop reads CASSRGREGPYNEQFF. The CDR3 DNA is TGTGCCAGTAGTAGGGGGCGGGAGGGCCCCTACAATGAGCAGTTCTTC. The whole variable domain, filled in from reference TRBV19 and TRBJ2-1, reads DGGITQSPKYLFRKEGQNVTLSCEQNLNHDAMYWYRQDPGQGLRLIYYSQIVNDFQKGDIAEGYSVSREKKESFPLTVTSAQKNPTAFYLCASSRGREGPYNEQFFGPGTRLTVL.